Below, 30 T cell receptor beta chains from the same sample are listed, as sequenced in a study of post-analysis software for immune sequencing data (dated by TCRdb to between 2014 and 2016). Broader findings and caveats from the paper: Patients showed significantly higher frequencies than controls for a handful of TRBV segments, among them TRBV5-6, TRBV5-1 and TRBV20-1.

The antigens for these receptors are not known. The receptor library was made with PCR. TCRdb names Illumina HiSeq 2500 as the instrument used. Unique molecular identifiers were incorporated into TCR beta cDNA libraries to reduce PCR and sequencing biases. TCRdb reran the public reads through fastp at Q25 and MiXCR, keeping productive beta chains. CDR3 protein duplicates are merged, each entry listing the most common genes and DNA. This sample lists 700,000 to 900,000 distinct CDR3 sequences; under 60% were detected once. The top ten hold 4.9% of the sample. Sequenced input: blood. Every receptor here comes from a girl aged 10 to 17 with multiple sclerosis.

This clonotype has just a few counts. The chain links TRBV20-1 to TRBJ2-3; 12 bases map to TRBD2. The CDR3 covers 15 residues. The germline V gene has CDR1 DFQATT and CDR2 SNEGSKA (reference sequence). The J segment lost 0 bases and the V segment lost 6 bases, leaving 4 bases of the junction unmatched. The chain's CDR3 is CSATLAGGSTDTQYF. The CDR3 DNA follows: TGCAGTGCCACCCTAGCGGGAGGGAGCACAGATACGCAGTATTTT.

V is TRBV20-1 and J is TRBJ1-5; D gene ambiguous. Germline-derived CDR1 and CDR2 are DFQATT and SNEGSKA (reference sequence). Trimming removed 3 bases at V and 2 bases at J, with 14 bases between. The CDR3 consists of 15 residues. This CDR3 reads CSASRSRAGNQPQHF. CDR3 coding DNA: TGCAGTGCTAGCCGCTCTAGAGCCGGCAATCAGCCCCAGCATTTT.

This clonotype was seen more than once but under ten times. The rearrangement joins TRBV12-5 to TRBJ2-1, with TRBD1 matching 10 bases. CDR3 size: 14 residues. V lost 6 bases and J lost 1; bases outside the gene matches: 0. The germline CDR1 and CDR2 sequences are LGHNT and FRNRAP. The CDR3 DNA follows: TGTGCTAGTGGGGGACAGGGGTCCTACAATGAGCAGTTCTTC. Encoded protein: CASGGQGSYNEQFF.

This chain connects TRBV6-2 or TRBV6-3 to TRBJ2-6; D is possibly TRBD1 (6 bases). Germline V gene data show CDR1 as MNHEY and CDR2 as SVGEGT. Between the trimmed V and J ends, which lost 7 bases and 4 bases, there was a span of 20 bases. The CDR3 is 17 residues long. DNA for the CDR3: TGTGCCAGCACTTCTATGAGAACAGGGTCCGGGGCCAACGTCCTGACTTTC. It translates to CASTSMRTGSGANVLTF.

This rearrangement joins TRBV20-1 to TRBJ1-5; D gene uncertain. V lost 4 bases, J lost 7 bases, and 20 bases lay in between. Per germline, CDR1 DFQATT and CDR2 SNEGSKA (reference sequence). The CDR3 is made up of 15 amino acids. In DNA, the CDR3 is TGCAGTGCTAATTATGGGGTGGCAATGAACCAGCCCCAGCATTTT. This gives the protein CSANYGVAMNQPQHF.

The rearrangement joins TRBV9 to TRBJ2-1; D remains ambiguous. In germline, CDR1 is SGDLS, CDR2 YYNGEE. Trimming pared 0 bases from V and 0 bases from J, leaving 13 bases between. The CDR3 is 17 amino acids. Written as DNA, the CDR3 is TGTGCCAGCAGCGTAGTTGGAAACTCTAACTCCTACAATGAGCAGTTCTTC. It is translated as CASSVVGNSNSYNEQFF.

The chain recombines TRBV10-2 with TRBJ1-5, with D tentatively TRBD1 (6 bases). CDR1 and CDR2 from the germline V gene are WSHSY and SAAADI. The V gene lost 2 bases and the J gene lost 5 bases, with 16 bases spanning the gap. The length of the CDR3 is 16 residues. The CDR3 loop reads CASSERPGAGDQPQHF. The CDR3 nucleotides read TGCGCCAGCAGTGAGAGGCCAGGGGCCGGAGATCAGCCCCAGCATTTT.

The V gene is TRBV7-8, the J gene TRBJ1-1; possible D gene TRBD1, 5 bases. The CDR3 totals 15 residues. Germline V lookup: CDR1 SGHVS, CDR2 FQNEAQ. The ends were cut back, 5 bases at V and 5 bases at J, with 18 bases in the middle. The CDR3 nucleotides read TGTGCCAGCAGCCCTCCGAGGGGTCTAGTGACTGAAGCTTTCTTT. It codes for CASSPPRGLVTEAFF.

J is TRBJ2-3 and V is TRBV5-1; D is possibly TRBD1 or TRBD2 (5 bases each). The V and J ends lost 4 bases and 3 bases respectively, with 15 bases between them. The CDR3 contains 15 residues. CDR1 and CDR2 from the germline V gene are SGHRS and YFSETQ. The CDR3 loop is CASSPVGVTTDTQYF. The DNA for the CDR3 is TGCGCCAGCAGCCCCGTGGGGGTGACGACAGATACGCAGTATTTT. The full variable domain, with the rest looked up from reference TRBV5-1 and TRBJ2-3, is KAGVTQTPRYLIKTRGQQVTLSCSPISGHRSVSWYQQTPGQGLQFLFEYFSETQRNKGNFPGRFSGRQFSNSRSEMNVSTLELGDSALYLCASSPVGVTTDTQYFGPGTRLTVL.

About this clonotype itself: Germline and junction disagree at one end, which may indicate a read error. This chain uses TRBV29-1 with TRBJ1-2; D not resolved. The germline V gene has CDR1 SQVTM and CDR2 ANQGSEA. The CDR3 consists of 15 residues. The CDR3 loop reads CSVDDYPGKDYGYTF. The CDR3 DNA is TGCAGCGTTGATGATTACCCTGGGAAGGACTACGGCTACACCTTC.

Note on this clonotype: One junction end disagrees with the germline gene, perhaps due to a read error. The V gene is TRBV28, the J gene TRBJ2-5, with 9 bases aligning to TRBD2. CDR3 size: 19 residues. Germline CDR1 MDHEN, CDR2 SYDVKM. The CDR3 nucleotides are TGTGCTAGCAGTTTATCGAGGAAGCTTAGCGGGGGACGCCAAGAGACCCAGTACTTC. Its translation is CASSLSRKLSGGRQETQYF.

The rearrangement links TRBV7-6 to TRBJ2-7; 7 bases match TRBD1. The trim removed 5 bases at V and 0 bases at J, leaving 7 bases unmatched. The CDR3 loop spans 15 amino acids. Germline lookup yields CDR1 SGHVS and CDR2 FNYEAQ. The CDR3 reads CASSTPGTDSYEQYF. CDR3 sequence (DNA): TGTGCCAGCAGCACACCAGGGACAGACTCCTACGAGCAGTACTTC.

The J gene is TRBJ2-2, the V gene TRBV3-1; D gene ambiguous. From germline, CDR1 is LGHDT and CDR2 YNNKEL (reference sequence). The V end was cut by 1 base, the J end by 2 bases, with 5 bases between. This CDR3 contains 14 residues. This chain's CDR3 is CASSQAFNTGELFF. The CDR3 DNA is TGTGCCAGCAGCCAAGCCTTTAACACCGGGGAGCTGTTTTTT.

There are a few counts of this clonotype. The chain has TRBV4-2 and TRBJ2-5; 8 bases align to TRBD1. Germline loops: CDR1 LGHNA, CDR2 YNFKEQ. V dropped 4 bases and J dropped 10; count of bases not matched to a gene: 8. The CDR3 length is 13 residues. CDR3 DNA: TGTGCCAGCAGCCCTCAGGGGGCTGAAATCCAGTACTTC. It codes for CASSPQGAEIQYF.

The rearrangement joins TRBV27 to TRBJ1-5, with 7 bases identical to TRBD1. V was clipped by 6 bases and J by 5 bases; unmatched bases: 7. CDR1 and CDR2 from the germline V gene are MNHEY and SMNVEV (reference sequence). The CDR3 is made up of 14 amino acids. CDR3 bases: TGTGCCAGCAGACCTACAGGGGACTATCAGCCCCAGCATTTT. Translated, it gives CASRPTGDYQPQHF.

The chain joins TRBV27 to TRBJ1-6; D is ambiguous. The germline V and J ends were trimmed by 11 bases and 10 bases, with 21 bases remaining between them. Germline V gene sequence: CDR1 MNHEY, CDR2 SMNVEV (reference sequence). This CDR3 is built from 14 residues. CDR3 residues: CAGGAGPLGSPLHF. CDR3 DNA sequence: TGTGCCGGCGGCGCCGGTCCTTTGGGATCACCCCTCCACTTT.

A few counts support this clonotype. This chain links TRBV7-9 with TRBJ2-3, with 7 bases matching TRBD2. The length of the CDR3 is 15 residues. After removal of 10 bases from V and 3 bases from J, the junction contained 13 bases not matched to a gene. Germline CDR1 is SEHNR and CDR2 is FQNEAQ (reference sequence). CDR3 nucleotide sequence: TGTGCCATCCCTTATCGCGGGAGTGGAACAGATACGCAGTATTTT. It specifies CAIPYRGSGTDTQYF.

This chain's CDR3 is CSARRGTNEKLFF. The CDR3, as DNA: TGCAGTGCTAGAAGGGGAACTAATGAAAAACTGTTTTTT. This rearrangement joins TRBV20-1 to TRBJ1-4; D perhaps matches TRBD1 (5 bases). Trimming shortened V by 2 bases and J by 1 base, and 5 bases separated the two germline ends. Germline V lookup: CDR1 DFQATT, CDR2 SNEGSKA (reference sequence). This CDR3 has 13 residues.

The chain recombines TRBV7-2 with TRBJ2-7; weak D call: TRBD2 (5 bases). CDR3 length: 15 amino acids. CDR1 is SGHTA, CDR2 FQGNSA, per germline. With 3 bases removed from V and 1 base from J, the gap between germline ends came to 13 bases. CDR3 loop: CASSFQGSRSYEQYF. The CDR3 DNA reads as TGTGCCAGCAGCTTTCAAGGGAGCAGGTCCTACGAGCAGTACTTC.

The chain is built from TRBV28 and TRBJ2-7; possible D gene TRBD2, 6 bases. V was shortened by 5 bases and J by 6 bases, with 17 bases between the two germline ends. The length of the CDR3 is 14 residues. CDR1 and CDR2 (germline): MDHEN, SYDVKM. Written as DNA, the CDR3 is TGTGCCAGCAGTCTCCCGGGACTCCGCCTCGAGCAGTACTTC. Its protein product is CASSLPGLRLEQYF.

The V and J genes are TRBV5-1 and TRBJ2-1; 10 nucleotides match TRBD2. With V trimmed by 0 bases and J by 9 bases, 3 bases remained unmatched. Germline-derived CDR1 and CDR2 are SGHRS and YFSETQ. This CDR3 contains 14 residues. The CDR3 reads CASSLEGLASEQFF. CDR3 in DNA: TGCGCCAGCAGCTTGGAGGGACTAGCGTCTGAGCAGTTCTTC.

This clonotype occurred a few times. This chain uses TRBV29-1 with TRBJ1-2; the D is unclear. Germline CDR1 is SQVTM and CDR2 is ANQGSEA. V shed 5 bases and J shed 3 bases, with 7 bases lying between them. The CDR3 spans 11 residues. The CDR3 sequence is CSVQRDYGYTF. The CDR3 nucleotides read TGCAGCGTTCAGCGGGACTATGGCTACACCTTC.

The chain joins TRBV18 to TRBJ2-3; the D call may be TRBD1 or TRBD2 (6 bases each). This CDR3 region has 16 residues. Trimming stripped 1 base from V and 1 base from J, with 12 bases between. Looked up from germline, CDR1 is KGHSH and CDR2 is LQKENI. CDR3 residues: CASSPRSGGGTDTQYF. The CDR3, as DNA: TGTGCCAGCTCACCACGTTCCGGGGGCGGCACAGATACGCAGTATTTT.

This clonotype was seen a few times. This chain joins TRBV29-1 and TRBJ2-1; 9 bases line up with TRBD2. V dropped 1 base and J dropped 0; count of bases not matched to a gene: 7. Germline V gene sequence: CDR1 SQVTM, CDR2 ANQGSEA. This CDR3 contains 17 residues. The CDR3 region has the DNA TGCAGCGTTGAAGGAGGACTAGCGCGTAGCTCCTACAATGAGCAGTTCTTC. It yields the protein CSVEGGLARSSYNEQFF.

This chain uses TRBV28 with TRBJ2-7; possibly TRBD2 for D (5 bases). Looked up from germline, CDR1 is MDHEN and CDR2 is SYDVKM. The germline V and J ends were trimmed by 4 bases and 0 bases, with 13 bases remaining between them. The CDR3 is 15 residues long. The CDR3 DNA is TGTGCCAGCAGTTCCGGGGAGTTCAGCTCCTACGAGCAGTACTTC. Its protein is CASSSGEFSSYEQYF.

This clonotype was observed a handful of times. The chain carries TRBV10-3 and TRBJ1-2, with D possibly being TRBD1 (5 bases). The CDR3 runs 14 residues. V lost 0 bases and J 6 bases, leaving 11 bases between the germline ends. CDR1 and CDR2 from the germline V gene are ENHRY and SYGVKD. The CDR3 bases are TGTGCCATCAGTGAGTCGCTAGGGGTCGATGGCTACACCTTC. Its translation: CAISESLGVDGYTF.

The CDR3 DNA sequence: TGCAGTGCTAGGAGGGACTCTCGGCCCAATGAGCAGTTCTTC. It specifies CSARRDSRPNEQFF. This chain uses TRBV20-1 with TRBJ2-1; possible D gene TRBD2, 6 bases. The V gene lost 3 bases and the J gene lost 6 bases, with 15 bases spanning the gap. CDR3 length equals 14 residues. Germline V gene sequence: CDR1 DFQATT, CDR2 SNEGSKA (reference sequence).

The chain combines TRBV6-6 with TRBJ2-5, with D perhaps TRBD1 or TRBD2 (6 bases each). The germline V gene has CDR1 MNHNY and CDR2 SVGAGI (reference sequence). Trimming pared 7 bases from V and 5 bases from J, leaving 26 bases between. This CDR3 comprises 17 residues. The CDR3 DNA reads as TGTGCCAGCAACTACGGGAGTAGCGGACAACAGGGTGAGACCCAGTACTTC. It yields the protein CASNYGSSGQQGETQYF.

CDR3 sequence reads: CASSTQAGYSYNEQFF. DNA of the CDR3: TGTGCCAGCAGCACCCAGGCGGGATACTCCTACAATGAGCAGTTCTTC. The chain links TRBV3-1 to TRBJ2-1; a weak D match, TRBD2 (6 bases). Germline CDR1 and CDR2: LGHDT and YNNKEL (reference sequence). V lost 5 bases and J 0 bases, leaving 14 bases between the germline ends. The CDR3 runs to 16 residues.

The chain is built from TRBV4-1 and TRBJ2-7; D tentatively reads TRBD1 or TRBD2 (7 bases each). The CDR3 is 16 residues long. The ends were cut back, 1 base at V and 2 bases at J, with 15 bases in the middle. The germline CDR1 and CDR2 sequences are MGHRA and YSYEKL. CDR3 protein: CASSQGEGAPPYEQYF. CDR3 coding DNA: TGCGCCAGCAGCCAAGGGGAGGGGGCACCTCCCTACGAGCAGTACTTC.